The clone carrying this T cell receptor (beta chain) was detected only a few times. The data are from a study of T cells in Graves' hyperthyroidism and ophthalmopathy. TCR beta CDR3 regions were amplified from RNA. A set of HTBI primers served as the primers for a first-round RT-PCR of the TCR CDR3. TCRdb independently ran MiXCR on the multiplex PCR reads; one entry per CDR3 protein. The table has 550,000 to 850,000 distinct CDR3 sequences, around 19% seen once. J gave up 4 bases and V 5 bases, and 7 bases lay outside the gene matches. The CDR3 sequence is 15 residues long. CDR1 and CDR2 from the germline V gene are SGHVS and FNYEAQ.

This sequence joins TRBV7-6 and TRBJ2-7; TRBD1 agrees at 11 bases. The clonotype comes from a woman aged 45-59 years with Graves' hyperthyroidism that later progressed to Graves' ophthalmopathy. Sequenced sample: blood. Written as DNA, the CDR3 is TGTGCCAGCAGCCCCTACCGGGACAGGGGGTACGAGCAGTACTTC. Its protein product is CASSPYRDRGYEQYF.